Listed below are T cell receptor beta chains from one sample, sequenced in a study of regulatory T cells in long-lasting Graves disease. TCRdb re-derived calls from the multiplex PCR reads in MiXCR, one entry per CDR3 protein. The profile shows roughly 400,000 distinct CDR3 sequences, more than 20% of them singletons. Sequenced here: peripheral blood mononuclear cells (PBMCs), sampled when the disease was refractory, from a patient treated with antithyroid drugs. These receptors were collected from a female donor with Graves disease. CDR3s include the opening cysteine and the closing phenylalanine or tryptophan. The D gene is left open where the match is weak. Clone sizes are given selectively: once, few, many, or a class where the clone is expanded.

V	D	J	size	DNA	CDR3
TRBV30	TRBD1	TRBJ2-2	few	TGTGCCTGGAAGGGACAGGCCGACGAGACCGGGGAGCTGTTTTTT	CAWKGQADETGELFF
TRBV7-2	TRBD2	TRBJ2-7	NA	TGTGCCAGCAGCTTTTTAGCGGGGTTCTATAGCGGGAGAGGGGAATTCTACGAGCAGTACTTC	CASSFLAGFYSGRGEFYEQYF
TRBV24-1	NA	TRBJ2-7	NA	TGTGCCACCAGTGACCGGACCACCTACGAGCAGTACTTC	CATSDRTTYEQYF
TRBV9	NA	TRBJ1-1	NA	TGTGCCAGCAGCGCGACTATGGGGATGAACACTGAAGCTTTCTTT	CASSATMGMNTEAFF
TRBV7-8	TRBD1	TRBJ2-5	many	TGTGCCAGCAGCTTAGATGGGACAGTACAAGAGACCCAGTACTTC	CASSLDGTVQETQYF
TRBV30	TRBD1	TRBJ1-2	NA	TGTGCCTGCCCGGGACAGGGGAGTTTCGGCTACACCTTC	CACPGQGSFGYTF
TRBV7-3	TRBD2	TRBJ2-5	NA	TGTGCCAGCAGCCTGGGACTAGCGGGAGGGCCAAAGACCCAGTACTTC	CASSLGLAGGPKTQYF
TRBV30	NA	TRBJ1-3	few	TGTGCCTGGAGTGGCCTGAGGAACACCATATATTTT	CAWSGLRNTIYF
TRBV7-2	NA	TRBJ2-2	NA	TGTGCCAGCACCGGCTTCTCGGCGGGTGGGGAGCTGTTTTTT	CASTGFSAGGELFF
TRBV30	TRBD1	TRBJ1-1	many	TGTGCCTGGAGCGGGACAGTCGGCACTGAAGCTTTCTTT	CAWSGTVGTEAFF
TRBV5-1	TRBD2	TRBJ2-7	many	TGCGCCAGCAGTTTCGGCGGGAGGGCCAGCGAGCAGTACTTC	CASSFGGRASEQYF
TRBV6-2/TRBV6-3	NA	TRBJ2-7	few	TGTGCCAGCAGTTACTCGAACCAGGCCCCGAAGGAAGAGTACTTC	CASSYSNQAPKEEYF
TRBV2	TRBD1	TRBJ2-7	many	TGTGCCAGCAGGGCGGACAGGGTAAAGGGCTACGAGCAGTACTTC	CASRADRVKGYEQYF
TRBV2	NA	TRBJ1-1	many	TGTGCCAGCAGTGGTAGGGCAGGGCAGGACACTGAAGCTTTCTTT	CASSGRAGQDTEAFF
TRBV30	NA	TRBJ1-3	NA	TGTGCCTGGGAACTCAGCTCTGGAAACACCATATATTTT	CAWELSSGNTIYF
TRBV6-1	TRBD2	TRBJ2-5	many	TGTGCCAGCAGTCAGGGACTAGCGGAGGGGGTGGAGACCCAGTACTTC	CASSQGLAEGVETQYF
TRBV29-1	TRBD1	TRBJ1-5	many	TGCAGCGTTGAAGAGTCAGGGGGGAATCAGCCCCAGCATTTT	CSVEESGGNQPQHF
TRBV12-3/TRBV12-4	NA	TRBJ1-2	many	TGTGCCAGCAGTTTAGAGGGACACTTCTACACCTTC	CASSLEGHFYTF
TRBV6-1	TRBD1	TRBJ1-4	many	TGTGCCAGCAGTGGCCCGACAGGGGGCTCAGAAAAACTGTTTTTT	CASSGPTGGSEKLFF
TRBV5-1	NA	TRBJ2-7	few	TGCGCCAGCAGCTTGTTTGGGAGTGGAGACGAGCAGTACTTC	CASSLFGSGDEQYF
TRBV10-3	NA	TRBJ1-1	NA	TGTGCCATCAGCGCGGGGGGGCACCTGGACACTGAAGCTTTCTTT	CAISAGGHLDTEAFF
TRBV7-7	NA	TRBJ1-1	NA	TGTGCTAGCAGCCCCCTCGCTGACGGCGAAGCTTTCTTT	CASSPLADGEAFF
TRBV3-1	NA	TRBJ2-7	few	TGTGCCAGCAGCCGGGTTATGTACGAGCAGTACTTC	CASSRVMYEQYF
TRBV7-3	NA	TRBJ2-6	NA	TGTGCCAGCAGCTCTCCTCTTAGCTCTGGGGCCAACGTCCTGACTTTC	CASSSPLSSGANVLTF
TRBV28	TRBD1	TRBJ1-6	NA	TGTGCCAGCAGGGACAGGGGAGGATCACCCCTCCACTTT	CASRDRGGSPLHF
TRBV12-3/TRBV12-4	TRBD1	TRBJ2-7	many	TGTGCCAGCAGTTTAGGGGCCCCCGGGACAGGCCACGAGCAGTACTTC	CASSLGAPGTGHEQYF
TRBV12-3/TRBV12-4	NA	TRBJ2-2	NA	TGTGCCAGCAGTTTAAGGGCGGGATTAGGGGGGGAGCTGTTTTTT	CASSLRAGLGGELFF
TRBV2	NA	TRBJ2-7	many	TGTGCCAGCAGTGATTTTGAGGCGCGGGCCATCGAGCAGTACTTC	CASSDFEARAIEQYF
TRBV28	NA	TRBJ2-7	many	TGTGCCAGCAGTCCCATTGTATCCGCGTACGAGCAGTACTTC	CASSPIVSAYEQYF
TRBV4-3	NA	TRBJ1-5	NA	TGCGCCAGCAGCCAAGAGCTGGGTGAGCAGCCCCAGCATTTT	CASSQELGEQPQHF
TRBV28	TRBD2	TRBJ2-1	few	TGTGCCAGCAGTTTAAGGGCGGGAGTCAATGAGCAGTTCTTC	CASSLRAGVNEQFF
TRBV5-6	TRBD1	TRBJ1-6	many	TGTGCCAGCAGCCTTCCAGGGGGGGGCCATAATTCACCCCTCCACTTT	CASSLPGGGHNSPLHF